This T cell receptor beta chain emerged from a study of spatial heterogeneity in lung cancer. Study summary: Alpha-chain sequences were consistently detected less often than beta-chain sequences. Every unique TCR and UMI combination, on average, appeared more than ten times in raw reads. Findings of the study overall: Resection blood, more than follow-up blood, showed ubiquitous expanded tumor TCRs.

About this clonotype: The antigen remains unidentified.

The library protocol tagged each TCR cDNA with a unique molecular identifier. Each CDR3 protein gets one entry after TCRdb re-called the 5' RACE reads with MiXCR. The sample has roughly 21,000 distinct CDR3 sequences, roughly 3% seen once. Time point specified: sample taken at primary tumor resection. The study sequenced unsorted whole RNA from tumor, nontumor lung or frozen PBMC. Germline V gene sequence: CDR1 MNHNY, CDR2 SVGAGI (reference sequence). This CDR3 region has 14 residues. V lost 7 bases, J lost 2 bases, and 13 bases lay in between. The chain employs TRBV6-6 and TRBJ2-3, with D unresolved. The TCR sequence derives from a female donor with early-stage non-small cell lung cancer. The starting material was PBMCs, obtained at surgery. CDR3 amino acids: CASTPGSHTDTQYF. The CDR3 region has the DNA TGTGCCAGCACCCCCGGGTCCCACACAGATACGCAGTATTTT.